A selection of T cell receptor beta chains follows, all from one sample in a study of T cells in localized non-small cell lung cancer. Profiled with immunoSEQ multiplex PCR; TCRdb holds only in-frame clones, not every one. This sample has 35,000 to 50,000 clones, with more than 75% found just once. The source material was PBMCs, sampled before any cancer treatment. The origin of the receptors is a woman aged 40-69 years with stage II squamous cell lung carcinoma. CDR3s include the opening cysteine and the closing phenylalanine or tryptophan. Fields, in order: J gene, clone size, D gene, V gene, CDR3 DNA, CDR3 protein. D genes are given only for firm matches. Size tells how often a clone was seen (once, few, many) or the class of an expanded clone, and some rows leave it out.

>TRBJ1-1|NA|TRBD1|TRBV7-9
TGTGCCAGCAGCATGGGACAGGTGACCACTGAAGCTTTCTTT
CASSMGQVTTEAFF
>TRBJ2-6|NA|TRBD2|TRBV6-1
TGTGCCAGCAGTGAAGTGGGACTAGCGGGAGCTGGGGCCAACGTCCTGACTTTC
CASSEVGLAGAGANVLTF
>TRBJ1-4|NA|NA|TRBV5-8
TGTGCCAGCAGCTTGTCTGCAACTAATGAAAAACTGTTTTTT
CASSLSATNEKLFF
>TRBJ2-1|NA|TRBD2|TRBV7-8
TGTGCCAGCAGCTTAGTAGTTAGCGGGAGCTTTAATGAGCAGTTCTTC
CASSLVVSGSFNEQFF
>TRBJ1-2|NA|TRBD1|TRBV9
TGTGCCAGCAGCCCTCGGGACAGGTCGACTAACTATGGCTACACCTTC
CASSPRDRSTNYGYTF
>TRBJ1-1|NA|TRBD1|TRBV27
TGTGCCAGCAGTTTATTACCCAGGGGGAGCACTGAAGCTTTCTTT
CASSLLPRGSTEAFF
>TRBJ2-5|few|NA|TRBV4-1
TGCGCCAGCAGCCAAGATGCCGGGGGACAGCAAGAGACCCAGTACTTC
CASSQDAGGQQETQYF
>TRBJ2-3|NA|NA|TRBV6-6
TGTGCCAGCAGCCCTCCCGGAGCGGGCAGCACAGATACGCAGTATTTT
CASSPPGAGSTDTQYF
>TRBJ2-7|NA|NA|TRBV7-2
TGTGCCAGCAGCTTAGCCCCCACCTCTAGCGTCACCACCTACGAGCAGTACTTC
CASSLAPTSSVTTYEQYF
>TRBJ2-1|NA|TRBD2|TRBV5-1
TGCGCCAGCAGCTTGTTAGCGGGAGGCCCCAATGAGCAGTTCTTC
CASSLLAGGPNEQFF
>TRBJ1-4|NA|NA|TRBV7-9
TGTGCCAGCAGCCCGGGAGGTGAAAAACTGTTTTTT
CASSPGGEKLFF
>TRBJ1-2|NA|TRBD1|TRBV11-2
TGTGCCAGCAGCGAGGAGGACAGGCTATACTATGGCTACACCTTC
CASSEEDRLYYGYTF
>TRBJ1-2|NA|NA|TRBV2
TGTGCCAGCAGTGTGACCAAGCAGGGCTACACCTTC
CASSVTKQGYTF
>TRBJ1-2|once|TRBD1|TRBV19
TGTGCCAGCGTGGCGGAGGACAGGGTAACTTATGGCTACACCTTC
CASVAEDRVTYGYTF
>TRBJ1-1|NA|NA|TRBV6-9
TGTGCCAGCAGTTCCCAACCACGATCGACGGTATTCTTT
CASSSQPRSTVFF
>TRBJ2-6|NA|NA|TRBV11-2
TGTGCCAGCAGCCTAACAACCAAGCAACAAAGTCGGGCCAACGTCCTGACTTTC
CASSLTTKQQSRANVLTF
>TRBJ2-7|NA|NA|TRBV6-5
TGTGCCAGCAGTTACAGCGTGTCAGGGTACGAGCAGTACTTC
CASSYSVSGYEQYF
>TRBJ2-1|NA|TRBD1|TRBV5-6
TGTGCCAGCAACCCCCTCGGGCAGGGGGCGCATATTGAGCAGTTCTTC
CASNPLGQGAHIEQFF
>TRBJ2-1|few|TRBD2|TRBV2
TGTGCCAGCAATGGAGGGACTAGCGATGAGCAGTTCTTC
CASNGGTSDEQFF
>TRBJ1-1|few|NA|TRBV7-9
TGTGCCAGCAGCTTAGAAAGGGACTTTGAAGCTTTCTTT
CASSLERDFEAFF
>TRBJ2-1|NA|NA|TRBV7-9
TGTGCCAGCAGCTTAAGGGTAGTCCGGGATAACCTCAATGAGCAGTTCTTC
CASSLRVVRDNLNEQFF
>TRBJ2-4|NA|NA|TRBV7-9
TGTGCCAGCAGCCCCTCGGGCAAAAACATTCAGTACTTC
CASSPSGKNIQYF
>TRBJ2-1|NA|TRBD2|TRBV7-9
TGTGCCAGCATCAGCGGGACTAGCGGTTCATGGATCTTC
CASISGTSGSWIF
>TRBJ1-1|NA|NA|TRBV15
TGTGCCACCAGCAGAGCGACAGCTGGCACTGAAGCTTTCTTT
CATSRATAGTEAFF
>TRBJ1-5|NA|NA|TRBV21-1
TGTGCCAGCACAGGGAACGTAAGCAATCAGCCCCAGCATTTT
CASTGNVSNQPQHF
>TRBJ2-5|NA|TRBD2|TRBV29-1
TGCAGCGTTGAGCAGGGAGGGGAGACCCAGTACTTC
CSVEQGGETQYF
>TRBJ1-1|NA|NA|TRBV7-2
TGTGCCAGCAGCGCGACAGCGAACACTGAAGCTTTCTTT
CASSATANTEAFF
>TRBJ1-1|NA|NA|TRBV21-1
TGTGCCAGCAGCAAATTGAGCCGGTTGAATGCTTTCTTT
CASSKLSRLNAFF
>TRBJ2-2|NA|TRBD2|TRBV4-3
TGCGCCAGCAGCCGAGAGCGGGAGGGGAACACCGGGGAGCTGTTTTTT
CASSREREGNTGELFF
>TRBJ2-2|NA|NA|TRBV11-1
TGTGCCAGCAGCCTTCAGACAGGCACCGGGGAGCTGTTTTTT
CASSLQTGTGELFF
>TRBJ1-4|NA|TRBD1|TRBV11-2
TGTGCCAGCAGTCCGACAGGGTGGGAACTGTTTTTT
CASSPTGWELFF
>TRBJ2-3|NA|NA|TRBV5-4
TGTGCCAGCAGCTTGGGCGGGGAAAGGACTGATCGAGATACGCAGTATTTT
CASSLGGERTDRDTQYF
>TRBJ1-2|once|NA|TRBV7-6
TGTGCCAGCAGCCCCGGGGGGGCATATGGCTACACCTTC
CASSPGGAYGYTF
>TRBJ2-2|NA|TRBD1|TRBV6-5
TGTGCCAGCAGTTATGGACAGGGATACACCGGGGAGCTGTTTTTT
CASSYGQGYTGELFF
>TRBJ1-3|few|NA|TRBV11-1
TGTGCCAGCAGCTTATTGGACATTTACTCTGGAAACACCATATATTTT
CASSLLDIYSGNTIYF
>TRBJ1-5|NA|NA|TRBV28
TGTGCCAGCAGTTTTCCCGGGGGGGTGGGAGGTCAGCCCCAGCATTTT
CASSFPGGVGGQPQHF
>TRBJ2-2|NA|NA|TRBV19
TGTGCCAGTAGTATGTTGACAACGGCGGACACCGGGGAGCTGTTTTTT
CASSMLTTADTGELFF
>TRBJ2-3|NA|NA|TRBV7-7
TGTGCTAGCAGCCTGACTGTCGAAGATACGCAGTATTTT
CASSLTVEDTQYF
>TRBJ2-7|NA|NA|TRBV27
TGTGCCAGCAGTTTACTTGACGGGCGGGAGCAGTACTTC
CASSLLDGREQYF
>TRBJ2-5|NA|NA|TRBV6-5
TGTGCCAGCAGCCGTAGGTGGGGGGTAACAGAGACCCAGTACTTC
CASSRRWGVTETQYF
>TRBJ2-1|NA|TRBD2|TRBV7-2
TGTGCCAGCAGCTTACTCCGGACTAGCGGGGCCTTTAGTGAGCAGTTCTTC
CASSLLRTSGAFSEQFF
>TRBJ2-3|NA|TRBD1|TRBV9
TGTGCCAGCAGCGTAAGACAGGGATCCACAGATACGCAGTATTTT
CASSVRQGSTDTQYF
>TRBJ1-1|NA|NA|TRBV27
TGTGCCAGCAGTTTATTCCCAGACATGAACACTGAAGCTTTCTTT
CASSLFPDMNTEAFF
>TRBJ2-5|NA|NA|TRBV11-3
TGTGCCAGCAGCTTAGGGCTGGCGCCAAACCAAGAGACCCAGTACTTC
CASSLGLAPNQETQYF
>TRBJ2-6|NA|NA|TRBV7-9
TGTGCCAGCAGCTTAGCTGACAGAAAAGGAGGGGCCAACGTCCTGACTTTC
CASSLADRKGGANVLTF
>TRBJ2-6|NA|NA|TRBV9
TGTGCCAGCAGCGTTATCTCGCAGGGTGCTGGGGCCAACGTCCTGACTTTC
CASSVISQGAGANVLTF
>TRBJ2-6|NA|NA|TRBV7-9
TGTGCCCTCCCTCAAGGGGACGGGGCCAACGTCCTGACTTTC
CALPQGDGANVLTF
>TRBJ2-2|few|NA|TRBV4-2
TGTGCCAGCAGCCAAGAAGGGGGGCAGGGACTCGCGAACACCGGGGAGCTGTTTTTT
CASSQEGGQGLANTGELFF
>TRBJ1-2|few|NA|TRBV6-6
TGTGCCAGCAGTTACTCGGGGGAGGGAGGCTACACCTTC
CASSYSGEGGYTF
>TRBJ1-1|NA|NA|TRBV11-3
TGTGCCAGCAGCTTAGGAACAGGTATGAACACTGAAGCTTTCTTT
CASSLGTGMNTEAFF
>TRBJ2-7|few|NA|TRBV6-5
TGTGCCAGCAGCCCCCAGGTAACGGGCAGGTACGAGCAGTACTTC
CASSPQVTGRYEQYF
>TRBJ2-5|once|NA|TRBV6-6
TGTGCCAGCAGTTACTCCTCGGCGGGGAGAGAGACCCAGTACTTC
CASSYSSAGRETQYF
>TRBJ2-3|NA|TRBD2|TRBV5-1
TGCGCCAGCAGCTCCCAAGACCTAGCGGGAGTAGATACGCAGTATTTT
CASSSQDLAGVDTQYF